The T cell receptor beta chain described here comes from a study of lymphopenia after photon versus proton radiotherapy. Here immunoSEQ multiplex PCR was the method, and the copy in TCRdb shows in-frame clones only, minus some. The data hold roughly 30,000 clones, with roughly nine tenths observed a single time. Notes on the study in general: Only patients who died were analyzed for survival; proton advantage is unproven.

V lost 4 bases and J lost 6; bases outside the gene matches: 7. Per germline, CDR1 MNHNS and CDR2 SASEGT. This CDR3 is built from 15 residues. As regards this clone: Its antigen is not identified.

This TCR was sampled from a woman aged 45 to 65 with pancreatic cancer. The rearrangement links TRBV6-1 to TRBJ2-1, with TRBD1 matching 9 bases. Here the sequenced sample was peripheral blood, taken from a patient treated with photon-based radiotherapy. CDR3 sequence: CASSVITGGLNEQFF. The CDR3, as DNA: TGTGCCAGCAGTGTTATTACAGGGGGCCTCAATGAGCAGTTCTTC.